This T cell receptor beta chain originates from a study of response to subunit inactivated influenza vaccine. Via MiXCR, TCRdb re-called the RT-PCR reads, giving one row per CDR3 protein. Here the sample spans hundreds of thousands of distinct CDR3 sequences, about 18% being singletons. This CDR3 has 14 residues. V dropped 5 bases and J dropped 6; count of bases not matched to a gene: 6. Germline V gene lookup returns CDR1 SGHDN and CDR2 FVKESK. This clonotype originated in a man aged 45-65 years who received an inactivated influenza vaccine. Sequenced here: PBMCs from blood, sampled around 5 days after vaccination. The J gene is TRBJ2-1, the V gene TRBV14; 8 nucleotides line up with TRBD2. CDR3: CASSEREPVNEQFF. The CDR3 nucleotides read TGTGCCAGCAGCGAGCGGGAGCCTGTCAATGAGCAGTTCTTC.